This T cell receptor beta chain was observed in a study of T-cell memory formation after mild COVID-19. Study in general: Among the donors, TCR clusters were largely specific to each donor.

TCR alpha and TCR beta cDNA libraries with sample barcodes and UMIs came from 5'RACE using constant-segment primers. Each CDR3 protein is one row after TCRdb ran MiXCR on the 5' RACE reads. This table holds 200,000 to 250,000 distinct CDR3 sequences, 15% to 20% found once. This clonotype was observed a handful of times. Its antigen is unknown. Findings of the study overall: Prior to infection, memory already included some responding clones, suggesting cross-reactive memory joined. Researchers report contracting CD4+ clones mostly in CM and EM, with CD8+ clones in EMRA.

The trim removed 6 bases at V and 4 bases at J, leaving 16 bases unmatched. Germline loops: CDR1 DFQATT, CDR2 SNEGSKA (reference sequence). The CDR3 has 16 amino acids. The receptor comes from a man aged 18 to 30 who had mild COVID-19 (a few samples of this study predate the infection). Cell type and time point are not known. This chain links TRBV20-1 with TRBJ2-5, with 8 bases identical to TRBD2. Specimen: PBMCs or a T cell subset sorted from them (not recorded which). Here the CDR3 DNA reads TGCAGTGCGCCGGTTGGAAGCGGGGGTTGGCGAGAGACCCAGTACTTC. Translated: CSAPVGSGGWRETQYF.